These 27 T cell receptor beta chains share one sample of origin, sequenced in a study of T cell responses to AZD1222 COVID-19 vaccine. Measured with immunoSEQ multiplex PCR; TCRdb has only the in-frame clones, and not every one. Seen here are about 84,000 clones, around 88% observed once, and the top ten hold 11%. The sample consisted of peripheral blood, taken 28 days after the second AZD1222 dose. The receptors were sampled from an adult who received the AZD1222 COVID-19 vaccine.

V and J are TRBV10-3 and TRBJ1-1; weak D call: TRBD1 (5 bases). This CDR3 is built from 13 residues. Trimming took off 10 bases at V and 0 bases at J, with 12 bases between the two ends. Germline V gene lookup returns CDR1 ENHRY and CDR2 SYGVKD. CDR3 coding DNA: TGTGCCAACGGGAGGGGCATGAACACTGAAGCTTTCTTT. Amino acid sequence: CANGRGMNTEAFF.

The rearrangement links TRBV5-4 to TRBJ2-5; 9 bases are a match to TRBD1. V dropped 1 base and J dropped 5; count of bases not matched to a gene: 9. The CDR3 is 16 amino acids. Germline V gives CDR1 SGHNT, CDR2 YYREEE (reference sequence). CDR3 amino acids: CASSLTGGQGSETQYF. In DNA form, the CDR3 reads TGTGCCAGCAGCTTGACAGGGGGCCAAGGGTCGGAGACCCAGTACTTC.

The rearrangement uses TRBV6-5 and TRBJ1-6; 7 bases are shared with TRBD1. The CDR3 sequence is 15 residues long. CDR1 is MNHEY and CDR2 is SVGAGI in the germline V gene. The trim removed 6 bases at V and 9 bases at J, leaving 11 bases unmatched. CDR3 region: CASRGTAGGISPLHF. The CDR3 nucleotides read TGTGCCAGCAGGGGGACGGCAGGGGGTATTTCACCCCTCCACTTT.

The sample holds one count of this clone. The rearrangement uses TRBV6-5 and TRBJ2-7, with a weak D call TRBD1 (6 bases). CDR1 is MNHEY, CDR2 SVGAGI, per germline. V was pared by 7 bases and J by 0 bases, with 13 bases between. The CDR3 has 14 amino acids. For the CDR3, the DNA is TGTGCCAGCAAGAGGACAGATACCTCCTACGAGCAGTACTTC. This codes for CASKRTDTSYEQYF.

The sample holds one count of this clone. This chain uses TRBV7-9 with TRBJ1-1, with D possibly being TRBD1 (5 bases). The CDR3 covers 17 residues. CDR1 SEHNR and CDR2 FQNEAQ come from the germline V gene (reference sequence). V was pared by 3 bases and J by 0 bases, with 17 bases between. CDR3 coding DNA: TGTGCCAGCAGCTTTATTGGACACCTGTTCATGAACACTGAAGCTTTCTTT. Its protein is CASSFIGHLFMNTEAFF.

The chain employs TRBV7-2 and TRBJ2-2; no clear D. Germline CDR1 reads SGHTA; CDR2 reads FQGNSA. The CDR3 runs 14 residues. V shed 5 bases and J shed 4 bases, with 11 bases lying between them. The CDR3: CASSQTRVTGELFF. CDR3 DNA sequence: TGTGCCAGCAGCCAGACACGGGTCACCGGGGAGCTGTTTTTT.

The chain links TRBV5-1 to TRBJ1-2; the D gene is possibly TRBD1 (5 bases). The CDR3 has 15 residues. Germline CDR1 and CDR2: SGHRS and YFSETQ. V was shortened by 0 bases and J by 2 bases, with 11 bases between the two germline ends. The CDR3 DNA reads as TGCGCCAGCAGCTTGGTGGTAGGGGCGAACTATGGCTACACCTTC. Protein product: CASSLVVGANYGYTF.

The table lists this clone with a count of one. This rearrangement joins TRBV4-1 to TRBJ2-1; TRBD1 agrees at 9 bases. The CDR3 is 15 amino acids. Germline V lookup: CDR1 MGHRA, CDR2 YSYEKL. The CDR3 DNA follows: TGCCCCACCACAACGACAGGGGGGTCCTACAATGAGCAGTTCTTC. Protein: CPTTTTGGSYNEQFF.

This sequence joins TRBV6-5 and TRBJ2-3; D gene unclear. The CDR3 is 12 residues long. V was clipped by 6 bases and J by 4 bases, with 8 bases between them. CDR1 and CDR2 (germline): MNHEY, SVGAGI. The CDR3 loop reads CASSPTSDTQYF. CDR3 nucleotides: TGTGCCAGCAGCCCCACCTCAGATACGCAGTATTTT.

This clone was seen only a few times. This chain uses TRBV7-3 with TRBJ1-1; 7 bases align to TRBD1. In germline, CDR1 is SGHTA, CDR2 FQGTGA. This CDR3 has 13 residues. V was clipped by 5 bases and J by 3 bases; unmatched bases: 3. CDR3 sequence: CASSRQGDTEAFF. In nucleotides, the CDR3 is TGTGCCAGCAGCAGACAGGGTGACACTGAAGCTTTCTTT.

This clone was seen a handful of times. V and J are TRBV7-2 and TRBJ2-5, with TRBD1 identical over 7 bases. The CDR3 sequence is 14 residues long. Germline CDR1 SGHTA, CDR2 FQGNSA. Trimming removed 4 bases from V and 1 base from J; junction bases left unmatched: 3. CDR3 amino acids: CASSSGGAQETQYF. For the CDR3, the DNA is TGTGCCAGCAGCTCAGGGGGTGCCCAAGAGACCCAGTACTTC.

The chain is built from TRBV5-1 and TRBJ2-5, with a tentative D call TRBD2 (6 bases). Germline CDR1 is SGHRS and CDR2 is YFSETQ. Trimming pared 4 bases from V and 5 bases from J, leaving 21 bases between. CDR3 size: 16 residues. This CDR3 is CASSQNRDSLGETQYF. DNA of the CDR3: TGCGCCAGCAGCCAAAACCGGGACTCCCTGGGCGAGACCCAGTACTTC.

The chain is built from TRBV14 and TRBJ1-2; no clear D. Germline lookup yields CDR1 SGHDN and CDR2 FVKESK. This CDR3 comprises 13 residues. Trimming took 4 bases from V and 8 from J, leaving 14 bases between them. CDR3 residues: CASSPTGELGYTF. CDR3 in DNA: TGTGCCAGCAGCCCCACCGGGGAACTAGGCTACACCTTC.

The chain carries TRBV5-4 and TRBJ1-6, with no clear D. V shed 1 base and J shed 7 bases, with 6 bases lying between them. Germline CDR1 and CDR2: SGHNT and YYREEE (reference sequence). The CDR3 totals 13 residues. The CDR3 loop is CASSLFRNSPLHF. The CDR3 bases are TGTGCCAGCAGCTTGTTTAGGAATTCACCCCTCCACTTT. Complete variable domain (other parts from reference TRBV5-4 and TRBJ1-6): ETGVTQSPTHLIKTRGQQVTLRCSSQSGHNTVSWYQQALGQGPQFIFQYYREEENGRGNFPPRFSGLQFPNYSSELNVNALELDDSALYLCASSLFRNSPLHFGNGTRLTVT.

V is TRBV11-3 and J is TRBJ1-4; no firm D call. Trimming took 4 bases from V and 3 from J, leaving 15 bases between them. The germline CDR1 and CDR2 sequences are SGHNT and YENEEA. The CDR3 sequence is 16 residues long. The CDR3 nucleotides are TGTGCCAGCAGCTCTGTTTTAGAATCAGCTAATGAAAAACTGTTTTTT. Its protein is CASSSVLESANEKLFF.

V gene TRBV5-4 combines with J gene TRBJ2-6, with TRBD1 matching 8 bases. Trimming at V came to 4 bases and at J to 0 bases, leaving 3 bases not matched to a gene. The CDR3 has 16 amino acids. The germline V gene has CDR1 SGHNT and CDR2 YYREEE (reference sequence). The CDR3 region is CASSPGGRSGANVLTF. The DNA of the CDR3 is TGTGCCAGCAGCCCAGGGGGCCGCTCTGGGGCCAACGTCCTGACTTTC.

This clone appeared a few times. The CDR3, as DNA: TGTGCCAGCAGCCCACCCGCCAGGGCAGGCCCTGGAAACACCATATATTTT. Its translation is CASSPPARAGPGNTIYF. This chain joins TRBV7-2 and TRBJ1-3; maybe TRBD1 (5 bases). Trimming removed 5 bases at V and 2 bases at J, with 19 bases between. The CDR3 length is 17 residues. CDR1 and CDR2 from the germline V gene are SGHTA and FQGNSA. The full variable domain, its missing parts supplied by reference TRBV7-2 and TRBJ1-3, is GAGVSQSPSNKVTEKGKDVELRCDPISGHTALYWYRQSLGQGLEFLIYFQGNSAPDKSGLPSDRFSAERTGGSVSTLTIQRTQQEDSAVYLCASSPPARAGPGNTIYFGEGSWLTVV.

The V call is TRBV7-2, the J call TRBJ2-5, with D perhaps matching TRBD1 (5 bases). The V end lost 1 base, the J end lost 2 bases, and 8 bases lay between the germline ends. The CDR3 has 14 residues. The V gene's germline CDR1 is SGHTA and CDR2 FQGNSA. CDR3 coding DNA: TGTGCCAGCAGCTTAGGGCCAGGGCAAGAGACCCAGTACTTC. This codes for CASSLGPGQETQYF.

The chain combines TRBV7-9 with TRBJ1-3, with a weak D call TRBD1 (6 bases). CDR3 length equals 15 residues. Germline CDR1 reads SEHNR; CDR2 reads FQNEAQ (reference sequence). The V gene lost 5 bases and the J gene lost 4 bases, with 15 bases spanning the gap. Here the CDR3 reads CASSGNRVVGNTIYF. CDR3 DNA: TGTGCCAGCAGCGGAAACAGGGTAGTCGGAAACACCATATATTTT. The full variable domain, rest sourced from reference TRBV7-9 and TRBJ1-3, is DTGVSQNPRHKITKRGQNVTFRCDPISEHNRLYWYRQTLGQGPEFLTYFQNEAQLEKSRLLSDRFSAERPKGSFSTLEIQRTEQGDSAMYLCASSGNRVVGNTIYFGEGSWLTVV.

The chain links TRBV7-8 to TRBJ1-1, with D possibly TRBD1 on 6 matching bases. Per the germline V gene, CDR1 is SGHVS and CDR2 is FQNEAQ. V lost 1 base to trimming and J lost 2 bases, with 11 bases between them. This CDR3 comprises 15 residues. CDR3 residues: CASSLVGRGNTEAFF. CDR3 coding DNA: TGTGCCAGCAGCTTAGTAGGCAGGGGAAACACTGAAGCTTTCTTT.

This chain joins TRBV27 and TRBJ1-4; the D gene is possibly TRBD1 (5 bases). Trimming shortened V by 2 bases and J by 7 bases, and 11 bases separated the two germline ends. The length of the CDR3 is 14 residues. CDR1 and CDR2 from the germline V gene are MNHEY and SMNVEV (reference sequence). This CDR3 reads CASSLAGSAEKLFF. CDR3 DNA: TGTGCCAGCAGTTTAGCAGGGAGTGCTGAAAAACTGTTTTTT.

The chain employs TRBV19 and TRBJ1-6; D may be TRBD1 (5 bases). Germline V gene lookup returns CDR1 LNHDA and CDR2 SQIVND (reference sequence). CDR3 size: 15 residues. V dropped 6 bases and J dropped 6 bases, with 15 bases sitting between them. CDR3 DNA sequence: TGTGCCAGTAGCAAAGACAGTTACTCTAATTCACCCCTCCACTTT. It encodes CASSKDSYSNSPLHF.

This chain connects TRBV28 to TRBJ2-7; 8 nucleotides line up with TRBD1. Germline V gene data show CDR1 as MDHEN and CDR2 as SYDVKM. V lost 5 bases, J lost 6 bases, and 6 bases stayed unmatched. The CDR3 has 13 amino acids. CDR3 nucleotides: TGTGCCAGCAGTCACGGACAGGGTTTCGAGCAGTACTTC. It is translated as CASSHGQGFEQYF.

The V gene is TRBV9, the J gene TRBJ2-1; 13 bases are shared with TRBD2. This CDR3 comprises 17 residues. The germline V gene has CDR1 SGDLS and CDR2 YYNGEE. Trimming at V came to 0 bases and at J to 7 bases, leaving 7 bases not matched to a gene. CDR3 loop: CASSVGSGTSGANEQFF. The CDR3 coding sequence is TGTGCCAGCAGCGTAGGGTCGGGGACTAGCGGGGCGAATGAGCAGTTCTTC.

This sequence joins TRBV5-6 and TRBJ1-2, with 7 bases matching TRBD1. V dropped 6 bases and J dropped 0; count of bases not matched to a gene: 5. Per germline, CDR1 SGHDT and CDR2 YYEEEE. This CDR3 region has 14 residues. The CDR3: CASKRQGSNYGYTF. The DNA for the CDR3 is TGTGCCAGCAAGAGACAGGGATCTAACTATGGCTACACCTTC.

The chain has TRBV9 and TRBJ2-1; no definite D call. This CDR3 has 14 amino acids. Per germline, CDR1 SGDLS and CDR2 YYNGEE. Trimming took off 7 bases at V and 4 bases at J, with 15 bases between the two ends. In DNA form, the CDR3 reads TGTGCCAGCGGGAAAGTCACCCTATACAATGAGCAGTTCTTC. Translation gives CASGKVTLYNEQFF.

The CDR3 protein is CASSLWQGGTDTQYF. The DNA of the CDR3 is TGTGCCAGCAGTTTATGGCAGGGAGGGACAGATACGCAGTATTTT. The V and J genes are TRBV27 and TRBJ2-3; TRBD2 matches 7 bases. Germline V gene data show CDR1 as MNHEY and CDR2 as SMNVEV (reference sequence). The CDR3 spans 15 residues. Trimming removed 1 base from V and 3 bases from J; junction bases left unmatched: 4.